These T cell receptor beta chains were read from a single sample in a study of cytomegalovirus exposure and HLA in healthy donors. Libraries were prepared by immunoSEQ multiplex PCR; TCRdb keeps only in-frame clonotypes and omits some of them. The table shows 200,000 to 300,000 clones, with almost 85% occurring only once. Sequencing used PBMCs. Receptor source: a woman aged 40 to 50 in good health and CMV-seropositive. Both conserved end residues are part of each CDR3. Each record gives: D gene, J gene, clone size, V gene, CDR3 length, CDR3 DNA, CDR3 protein. A D gene is named only where the DNA matches it firmly. Some rows mark clone size as missing; the rest say once, few, many or name a class of expanded clone.

. TRBJ1-5 once TRBV28 15 TGTGCCAGCAGTCCTTCGCGGTTGCGCAATCAGCCCCAGCATTTT CASSPSRLRNQPQHF
TRBD1 TRBJ2-5 . TRBV11-3 17 TGTGCCAGCAGCTTACCCATGGACAGGGGGCCCCCCAAGACCCAGTACTTC CASSLPMDRGPPKTQYF
. TRBJ1-1 . TRBV10-3 14 TGTGCCATCAGTGACGGACAGCGAAGAAGAGAAGCTTTCTTT CAISDGQRRREAFF
TRBD2 TRBJ2-1 . TRBV30 13 TGTGCCTGGAATAGCGGGAGGTTGGATGAGCAGTTCTTC CAWNSGRLDEQFF
TRBD1 TRBJ1-3 . TRBV25-1 15 TGTGCCAGCACCATGGGACAGATCTCTGGAAACACCATATATTTT CASTMGQISGNTIYF
. TRBJ2-5 . TRBV29-1 13 TGCAGCGTAGCGTCCGGGGGAACAGAGACCCAGTACTTC CSVASGGTETQYF
TRBD2 TRBJ2-7 . TRBV30 14 TGTGCCTGGGGGACTAGCAAAGGTAACTACGAGCAGTACTTC CAWGTSKGNYEQYF
. TRBJ2-3 . TRBV15 16 TGTGCCACCAGCAGAGGCCAGGGCACGAGCACAGATACGCAGTATTTT CATSRGQGTSTDTQYF
TRBD1 TRBJ2-7 . TRBV7-7 14 TGTGCTAGCAGCCCGCGGACAGGCGCCTACGAGCAGTACTTC CASSPRTGAYEQYF
. TRBJ2-5 . TRBV4-1 14 TGCGCCAGCAGCCAAGTGGGGGGGCAGGAGACCCAGTACTTC CASSQVGGQETQYF
. TRBJ2-5 . TRBV30 15 TGTGCCTGGAGTGTACTCGGGGGTCGGCAAGAGACCCAGTACTTC CAWSVLGGRQETQYF
. TRBJ1-6 once TRBV7-2 15 TGTGCCAGCAGCTTAGGGGCAGGGTCAAATTCACCCCTCCACTTT CASSLGAGSNSPLHF
. TRBJ1-2 few TRBV6-5 16 TGTGCCAGCAGTTACTTGCTAATCGGCAGGGGTAATGGCTACACCTTC CASSYLLIGRGNGYTF
. TRBJ2-7 . TRBV25-1 11 TGTGCCAGCACCTCCTCCTACGAGCAGTACTTC CASTSSYEQYF
. TRBJ2-7 . TRBV11-2 15 TGTGCCAGCAGCTTTGGACAGCCCGGGGCCTACGAGCAGTACTTC CASSFGQPGAYEQYF
. TRBJ2-7 . TRBV28 14 TGTGCCAGCAGTTCGGGGGACCGTGGGTACGAGCAGTACTTC CASSSGDRGYEQYF
. TRBJ1-1 . TRBV5-8 15 TGTGCCAGCATCCGAAAGCCGGGGGGGTCCACTGAAGCTTTCTTT CASIRKPGGSTEAFF